The clone carrying this T cell receptor beta chain was observed a few times. What it recognizes is unknown. V was clipped by 6 bases and J by 1 base; unmatched bases: 8. The CDR3 length is 15 residues. Germline V lookup: CDR1 KGHSH, CDR2 LQKENI. The record originates from a study of beta chain features in type 1 diabetes. Sequencing targeted expressed TCRB transcripts, as all isolated RNA had been reverse transcribed. The read count averaged around 3.6 million across naive, central memory and regulatory T cell samples. The table came from immunoSEQ multiplex PCR; TCRdb's copy has only in-frame clones and leaves some out. Found here are about 59,000 clones, roughly 60% of them singletons; the top ten hold 2% to 2.5%. Study-wide results and limits: There was a possibility that cDNA sequencing over-represented cells with high TCR expression.

This chain joins TRBV18 and TRBJ1-1, with TRBD1 matching 7 bases. Sequenced sample: Tregs from blood. This TCR was recovered from a woman between 18 and 30 years old in good health. CDR3 loop: CASSPRTGSNTEAFF. The CDR3 bases are TGTGCCAGCTCGCCAAGGACAGGCTCGAACACTGAAGCTTTCTTT.